The entry that follows covers one TCR beta chain sequence. The antigen is undetermined. Assay: immunoSEQ multiplex PCR; the TCRdb copy retains only in-frame clones and omits some. The sample records more than 150,000 clones, about 87% being singletons. The CDR3 is 13 amino acids. Trimming pared 5 bases from V and 4 bases from J, leaving 10 bases between. This record belongs to a study of T cell responses to AZD1222 COVID-19 vaccine. General study points: Spike-specific TCR breadth and depth grew following two AZD1222 doses.

The specimen comprised peripheral blood, sampled on day 0 of AZD1222 vaccination. The source of this sequence is an adult in good health. J is TRBJ2-3 and V is TRBV12-3 or TRBV12-4; D gene uncertain. The CDR3 bases are TGTGCCAGCAGTCCCCGGTGGGCAGATACGCAGTATTTT. Translating gives CASSPRWADTQYF.